This T cell receptor beta chain derives from a study of T cell changes during pregnancy in multiple sclerosis (dated by TCRdb to the late 2010s). Regarding the study in general: The study looked at changes in the T cell repertoire across pregnancy in women with multiple sclerosis.

Comment on this clone: Its antigen remains unidentified. Qualities for individual bases were not recorded, and no much larger clone is one base off.

The library was obtained by the immunoSEQ multiplex PCR assay. The source is immuneACCESS, and TCRdb retained only in-frame sequences with V and J called. Part of the clones is not carried over; for the studies checked, unresolved V genes explain less than half of this, and the remainder is unexplained. The sample records tens of thousands of clones, about 88% of which are singletons. The top ten hold approximately 3.3% of the sample. The CDR1 and CDR2 encoded by the germline V gene are SQVTM and ANQGSEA. The junction shows trimming of 4 bases on V and 3 bases on J, plus 9 bases between the germline ends. Including cysteine and phenylalanine, the CDR3 has 12 amino acids. The sequence is cut down to CDR3 DNA, 36 bases in frame from base 1.

The chain was built from TRBV29-1 and TRBJ2-5; possibly the D gene is TRBD1, per 6 matching bases. This TCR came from a female donor with multiple sclerosis, enrolled in a pregnancy study. Specimen: peripheral blood, collected before pregnancy. The sequenced DNA: TGCAGCGTTGCATCAGGGGAAGAGACCCAGTACTTC. Its amino acids are CSVASGEETQYF.